This TCR beta chain was captured in a study of glioma-infiltrating T cells. Looked up from germline, CDR1 is SGHTA and CDR2 is FQGTGA. Trimming left V 4 bases short and J 2 bases short, with 10 bases between. The CDR3 extends over 14 amino acids. In this sample, this clonotype turned up many times. TCR alpha and beta CDR3 regions were amplified from RNA using iRepertoire nested multiplex PCR. TCRdb used MiXCR to reprocess the multiplex PCR reads, holding one entry per CDR3 protein. The sample shows some 130,000 distinct CDR3 sequences, 24% of them seen only once. The sample was glioma tissue, nonneoplastic brain tissue, or PBMCs (not recorded which). This receptor was taken from a human donor with low-grade glioma or glioblastoma, undergoing nonglioma brain surgery, or in good health (not recorded which). This sequence joins TRBV7-3 and TRBJ2-3; D uncertain. In DNA form, the CDR3 reads TGTGCCAGCAGCTCCCTCCCTAACACAGATACGCAGTATTTT. Protein product: CASSSLPNTDTQYF.